The rows below give T cell receptor beta chains drawn from one sample of a study of Siglec-9 on CD8 T cells in melanoma. Profiling relied on immunoSEQ multiplex PCR, and the TCRdb table lists in-frame clones only, not all of them. The sample holds around 30,000 clones, 80% seen once. The specimen sequenced was Siglec-9- CD8+ T cells sorted from blood. All receptors derive from a human donor in good health. Each CDR3 is given with its conserved first and last residue. Clone size is stated in some rows and not others, as once, few, many or a class when expanded.

V	size	J	CDR3
TRBV2	NA	TRBJ2-5	CASTGGGARETQYF
TRBV7-8	NA	TRBJ1-4	CASSLGGTEKLFF
TRBV30	NA	TRBJ1-5	CAWNGRDGRSVGNQPQHF
TRBV28	NA	TRBJ1-1	CASSFFLRGVGTEAFF
TRBV27	NA	TRBJ2-7	CASSTATGTANYEQYF
TRBV27	NA	TRBJ1-4	CASTYLGGLSKELFF
TRBV27	NA	TRBJ2-1	CASSITGGTGNEQFF
TRBV29-1	once	TRBJ1-2	CSVLTGTDYGYTF
TRBV28	once	TRBJ1-2	CASSSFQGRGGYTF
TRBV9	few	TRBJ1-4	CASSGTNEKLFF
TRBV7-9	few	TRBJ1-2	CASSLAGANYGYTF
TRBV5-5	few	TRBJ1-1	CASTDLMGRLNTEAFF
TRBV19	NA	TRBJ2-2	CASSIGRTVLTGELFF
TRBV2	NA	TRBJ1-2	CASIGQGYNYGYTF
TRBV7-9	NA	TRBJ2-5	CASRGTPNGETQYF
TRBV27	NA	TRBJ1-5	CASSLIAPDSGGGNQPQHF
TRBV19	medium-sized	TRBJ1-1	CASSIDPPVNTEAFF
TRBV10-3	NA	TRBJ2-7	CAISEYPDRGSVTMNYEQYF
TRBV27	NA	TRBJ1-1	CASSLAPGIDTEAFF
TRBV7-6	NA	TRBJ2-3	CASNLAGGWDTQYF
TRBV19	NA	TRBJ1-2	CASSTGPYGYTF
TRBV10-3	NA	TRBJ2-7	CATGSDSYEQYF
TRBV30	NA	TRBJ2-3	CAWSGFEVPTTDTQYF
TRBV5-1	once	TRBJ1-1	CASSPGGSGTEAFF
TRBV27	NA	TRBJ2-1	CASSWGPYNEQFF
TRBV6-5	NA	TRBJ2-1	CASTTGPSSYNEQFF
TRBV27	NA	TRBJ2-7	CASSLYRGVKQQYF
TRBV19	NA	TRBJ2-3	CASSITSGRGKDTQYF
TRBV7-8	NA	TRBJ2-1	CASSLVQVMNEQFF
TRBV7-9	NA	TRBJ2-7	CASSLTGFPYEQYF
TRBV13	NA	TRBJ2-2	CASSLEGNVYTGELFF
TRBV4-1	NA	TRBJ2-2	CASSQEQGTAGELFF
TRBV27	NA	TRBJ2-1	CATGDRTYNEQFF
TRBV4-1	NA	TRBJ2-2	CASSQGATFTGELFF
TRBV7-9	NA	TRBJ1-2	CASSPRTRTSYGYTF
TRBV29-1	NA	TRBJ1-2	CSVDQVSF
TRBV7-9	NA	TRBJ2-6	CASSLGTSGANVLTF